This T cell receptor beta chain appears in the sequencing data of a study of cytomegalovirus exposure and HLA in healthy donors. Study details: Per a later analysis, the roughly 640 first-cohort and some 130 validation repertoires shared one platform.

Germline V gene data show CDR1 as LGHNA and CDR2 as YNFKEQ. CDR3 length equals 14 residues. V lost 1 base to trimming and J lost 7 bases, with 10 bases between them. Profiling relied on immunoSEQ multiplex PCR, and the TCRdb table lists in-frame clones only, not all of them. The repertoire has 250,000 to 350,000 clones, 75% to 90% of them found once; the top ten carry over 1%. Study findings and constraints: The classifier, whose performance was assessed in both the original and validation cohorts, reportedly diagnosed cytomegalovirus status with high specificity and sensitivity.

Regarding this clone: No antigen is known for it.

The chain joins TRBV4-2 to TRBJ1-4; D remains unclear. The source of this sequence is a young woman in good health and CMV-seropositive. Material: PBMCs. This CDR3 is CASSQVTGFEKLFF. The CDR3, as DNA: TGTGCCAGCAGCCAAGTGACTGGGTTTGAAAAACTGTTTTTT.